This TCR beta chain was obtained from a study of shared clonotypes between healthy human individuals. About the research overall: Aged between 18 and 49, the donors were a couple of women and a few men.

V lost 8 bases, J lost 1 base, and 15 bases lay in between. The CDR3 is made up of 14 amino acids. The germline V gene has CDR1 MNHEY and CDR2 SMNVEV (reference sequence). Deep level was the assay's run setting. Original handling: There were no quality scores in the junction-only immunoSEQ sequences, so filtering differed. The protocol was immunoSEQ multiplex PCR, while the TCRdb copy is restricted to in-frame clones and leaves out a portion. That table gives V, J and clone size, and the DNA gave D and trimming. The sample records about 490,000 clones, 60% to 80% being singletons. The clonotype originates from a woman aged 35 to 49 in good health. Some clones in this sample may be carry-over from other donors' samples. The chain carries TRBV27 and TRBJ2-7; TRBD1 might be the D (5 bases). The source material was PBMCs. The CDR3 nucleotides are TGTGCCAGCTCCGGCACAGGCGGATCCTACGAGCAGTACTTC. Amino acid sequence: CASSGTGGSYEQYF.